This TCR beta chain emerged from a study of T-cell memory formation after mild COVID-19 (dated by TCRdb to about 2021). For the wider study: TCR sequence clusters from the two donors were largely donor specific. Longitudinal TCRalpha and TCRbeta repertoire sequencing tracked T-cell clones expanding and contracting after mild COVID-19 in two donors. The cohort was made up of two young adult volunteers, one female and one male, who were previously healthy.

PBMCs were isolated by Ficoll-Paque density gradient centrifugation. Concerning this clonotype itself: Its binding antigen is unknown. Qualities for individual bases were not recorded, and no much larger clone is one base off.

Overall study outcomes, separate from this receptor: Some responding clones were detected in pre-infection memory, suggesting pre-existing cross-reactive memory T cells joined the SARS-CoV-2 response. SARS-CoV-2 specificity was not confirmed for the second-wave clones peaking on day 37. Contracting CD4+ clones were located mainly in the CM and EM memory subsets, whereas CD8+ clones were found to be enriched in EMRA. Only a couple of mild cases were covered by the study, and larger cohorts that include severe cases with pre-infection samples were considered necessary. From day 15 to 85, contracting clones showed balanced CD4/CD8 phenotypes, whereas a second wave of clones that expanded from day 15 to 37 leaned towards CD4+.

V lost 0 bases and J lost 1 base; the stretch between them is 6 bases long. Sequences MNHEY (CDR1) and SVGEGT (CDR2) are obtained from the germline V gene. The CDR3 covers 14 residues, taking in both the cysteine and the phenylalanine. The retained sequence is limited to the CDR3, 42 bases, with the frame set at the first base. Sequencing instrument: Illumina NovaSeq 6000. cDNA libraries for TCRalpha and TCRbeta were prepared by 5'RACE using constant-segment primers, with sample barcodes and unique molecular identifiers added. RNA was extracted from every sample with Trizol reagent. Library amplification was performed in two PCR steps, and a second sample barcode and Illumina TruSeq adapters were introduced in the second step. Libraries were sequenced on an Illumina NovaSeq with 2 x 150 bp paired-end reads. For the original study's pipeline: Demultiplexing of reads and collapsing into UMI-guided consensus sequences were performed with migec v1.2.7. Using mixcr v2.1.11, UMI consensuses were aligned to TRA and TRB V and J templates and then assembled into clonotypes. Clonotypes were classified as expanded or contracted when called significant by both edgeR and NoisET, with noise models trained on biological replicates. edgeR calls used a false discovery rate-adjusted p below 0.01 and a log2 fold-change threshold of 1. As an exploratory analysis of dynamics, max-normalized trajectories of the 1000 most abundant clonotypes were examined with PCA combined with hierarchical clustering. The CD4 or CD8 phenotype of responding clones was assigned using the separately sequenced CD4+ and CD8+ repertoires. TCRdb trimmed the raw reads at Q25, called clones with MiXCR and kept productive beta chains. Under each unique CDR3 protein, matching rows form one entry showing the most common genes and DNA. It is TCRdb's table, rather than the study itself, that gives the V and J calls and clone size. This sample comprises about 410,000 distinct CDR3 sequences, roughly 18% of them detected only once. The top ten clones comprise roughly 21% of the sample.

The sequence links TRBV6-2 or TRBV6-3 to TRBJ2-5; the D segment cannot be called with confidence. The source is a man aged 18 to 29 who had mild COVID-19 (a few samples of this study predate the infection). The sample titles of this study are shuffled in the database, so cell type and time point are left out; the donor was told from shared clones. The sample taken for sequencing was PBMCs or a T cell subset sorted from them (not recorded which). The sequence in DNA is TGTGCCAGCAGTTACTCAAGGACCCAAGAGACCCAGTACTTC. Protein translation: CASSYSRTQETQYF.